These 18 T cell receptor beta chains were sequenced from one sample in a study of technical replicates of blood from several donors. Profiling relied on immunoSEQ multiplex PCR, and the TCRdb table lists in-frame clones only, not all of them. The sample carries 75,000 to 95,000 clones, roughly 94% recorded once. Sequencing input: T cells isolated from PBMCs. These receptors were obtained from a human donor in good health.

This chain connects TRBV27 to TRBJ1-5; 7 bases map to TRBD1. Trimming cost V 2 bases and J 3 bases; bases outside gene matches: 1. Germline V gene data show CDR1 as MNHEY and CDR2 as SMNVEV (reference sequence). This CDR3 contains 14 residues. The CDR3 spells CASSLKGANQPQHF. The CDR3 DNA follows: TGTGCCAGCAGTTTAAAGGGGGCCAATCAGCCCCAGCATTTT.

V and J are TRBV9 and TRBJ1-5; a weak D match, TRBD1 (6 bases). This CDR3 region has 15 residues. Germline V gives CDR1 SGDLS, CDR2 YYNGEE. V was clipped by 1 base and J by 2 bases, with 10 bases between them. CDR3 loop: CASSVLPGGNQPQHF. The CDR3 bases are TGTGCCAGCAGCGTATTGCCAGGGGGCAATCAGCCCCAGCATTTT.

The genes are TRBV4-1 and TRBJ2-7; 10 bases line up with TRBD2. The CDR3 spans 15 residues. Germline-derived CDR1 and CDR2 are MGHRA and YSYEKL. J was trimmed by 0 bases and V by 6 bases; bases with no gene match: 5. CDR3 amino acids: CASRRLAGVSYEQYF. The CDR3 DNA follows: TGCGCCAGCAGACGTCTAGCGGGGGTCTCCTACGAGCAGTACTTC.

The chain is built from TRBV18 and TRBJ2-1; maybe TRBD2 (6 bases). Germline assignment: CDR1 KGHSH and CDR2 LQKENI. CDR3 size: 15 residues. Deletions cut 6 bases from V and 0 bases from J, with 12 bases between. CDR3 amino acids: CASSGVGSSYNEQFF. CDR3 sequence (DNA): TGTGCCAGCTCTGGCGTCGGGAGCTCCTACAATGAGCAGTTCTTC.

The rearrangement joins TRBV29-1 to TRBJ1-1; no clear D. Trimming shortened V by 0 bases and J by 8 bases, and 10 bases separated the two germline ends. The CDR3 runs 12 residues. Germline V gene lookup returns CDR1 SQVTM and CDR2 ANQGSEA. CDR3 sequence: CSVEDGRVEAFF. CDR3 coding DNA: TGCAGCGTTGAAGATGGGAGAGTCGAAGCTTTCTTT.

CDR3 bases: TGTGCCAGCAGGCCACAGGGAGAGGTAATCTACGAGCAGTACTTC. Protein product: CASRPQGEVIYEQYF. V usage is TRBV6-5 and J usage is TRBJ2-7; tentatively, D is TRBD1 (6 bases). Trimming removed 6 bases from V and 3 bases from J, with 18 bases in between. The CDR3 is made up of 15 amino acids. From germline, CDR1 is MNHEY and CDR2 SVGAGI.

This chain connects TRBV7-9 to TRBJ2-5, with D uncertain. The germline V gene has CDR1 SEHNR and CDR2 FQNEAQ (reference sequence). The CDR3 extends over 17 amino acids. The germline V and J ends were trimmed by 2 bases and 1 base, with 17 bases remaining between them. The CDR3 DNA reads TGTGCCAGCAGCTTAAACCCGGTGGCAGGTTCCCAAGAGACCCAGTACTTC. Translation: CASSLNPVAGSQETQYF. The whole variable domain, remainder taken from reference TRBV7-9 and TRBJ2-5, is DTGVSQNPRHKITKRGQNVTFRCDPISEHNRLYWYRQTLGQGPEFLTYFQNEAQLEKSRLLSDRFSAERPKGSFSTLEIQRTEQGDSAMYLCASSLNPVAGSQETQYFGPGTRLLVL.

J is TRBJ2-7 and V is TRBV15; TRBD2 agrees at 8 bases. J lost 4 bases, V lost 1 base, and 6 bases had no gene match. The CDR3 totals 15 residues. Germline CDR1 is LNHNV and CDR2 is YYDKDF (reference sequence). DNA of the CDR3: TGTGCCACCAGCAGAGCCGGGGGGGCGGGGTACGAGCAGTACTTC. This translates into CATSRAGGAGYEQYF.

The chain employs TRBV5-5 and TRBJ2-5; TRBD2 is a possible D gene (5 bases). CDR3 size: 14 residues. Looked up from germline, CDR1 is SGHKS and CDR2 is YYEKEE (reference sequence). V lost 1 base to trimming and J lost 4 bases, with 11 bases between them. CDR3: CASSLLRESETQYF. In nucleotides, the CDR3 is TGTGCCAGCAGCTTGTTACGGGAATCAGAGACCCAGTACTTC.

The DNA of the CDR3 is TGTGCCAGTAGTATTAGGACAGGGGGATCGTACTATGGCTACACCTTC. This encodes CASSIRTGGSYYGYTF. V and J are TRBV19 and TRBJ1-2; 10 bases align to TRBD1. Germline loops: CDR1 LNHDA, CDR2 SQIVND (reference sequence). This CDR3 spans 16 amino acids. The ends lost 3 bases at V and 3 bases at J; junction bases unmatched: 7.

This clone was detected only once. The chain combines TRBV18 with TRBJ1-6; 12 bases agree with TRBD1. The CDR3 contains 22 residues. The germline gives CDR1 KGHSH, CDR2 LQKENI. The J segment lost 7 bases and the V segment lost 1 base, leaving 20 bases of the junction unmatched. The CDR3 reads CASSPRNTVDPGTGGRNSPLHF. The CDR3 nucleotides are TGTGCCAGCTCACCACGGAACACAGTCGATCCCGGGACAGGGGGCCGGAATTCACCCCTCCACTTT.

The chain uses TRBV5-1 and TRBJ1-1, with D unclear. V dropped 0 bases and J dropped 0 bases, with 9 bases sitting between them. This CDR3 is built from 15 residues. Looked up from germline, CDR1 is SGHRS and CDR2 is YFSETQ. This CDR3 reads CASSLEVGVNTEAFF. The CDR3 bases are TGCGCCAGCAGCTTGGAAGTCGGGGTGAACACTGAAGCTTTCTTT.

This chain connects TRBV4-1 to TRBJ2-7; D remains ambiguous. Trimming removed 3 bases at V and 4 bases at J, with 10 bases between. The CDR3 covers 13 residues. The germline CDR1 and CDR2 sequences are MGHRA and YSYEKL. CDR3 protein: CASSQSHDYEQYF. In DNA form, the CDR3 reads TGCGCCAGCAGCCAGAGCCATGATTACGAGCAGTACTTC.

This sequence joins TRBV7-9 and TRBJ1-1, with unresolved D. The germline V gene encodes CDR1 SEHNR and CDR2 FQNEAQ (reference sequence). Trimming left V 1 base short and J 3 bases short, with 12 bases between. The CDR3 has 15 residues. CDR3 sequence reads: CASSLGAPTYTEAFF. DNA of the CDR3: TGTGCCAGCAGCTTAGGGGCCCCAACTTACACTGAAGCTTTCTTT.

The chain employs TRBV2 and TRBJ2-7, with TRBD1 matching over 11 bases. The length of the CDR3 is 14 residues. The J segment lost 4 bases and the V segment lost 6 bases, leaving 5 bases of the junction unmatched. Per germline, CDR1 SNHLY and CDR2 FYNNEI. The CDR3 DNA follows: TGTGCCAGCAGCGGACAGGGGGCGCGTTACGAGCAGTACTTC. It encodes CASSGQGARYEQYF.

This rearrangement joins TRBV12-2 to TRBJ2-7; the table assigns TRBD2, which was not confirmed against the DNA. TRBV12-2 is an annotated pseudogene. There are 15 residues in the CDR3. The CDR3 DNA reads TGTGCAAGTCGCTTAGCGCGGCGGGGTAGGCACGAGCAGTACTTC. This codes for CASRLARRGRHEQYF.

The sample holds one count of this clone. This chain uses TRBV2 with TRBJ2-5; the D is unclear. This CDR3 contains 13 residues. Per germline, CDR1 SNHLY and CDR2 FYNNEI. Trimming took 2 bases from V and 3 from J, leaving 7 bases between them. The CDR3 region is CASSENSKETQYF. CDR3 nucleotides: TGTGCCAGCAGTGAAAACAGTAAAGAGACCCAGTACTTC.

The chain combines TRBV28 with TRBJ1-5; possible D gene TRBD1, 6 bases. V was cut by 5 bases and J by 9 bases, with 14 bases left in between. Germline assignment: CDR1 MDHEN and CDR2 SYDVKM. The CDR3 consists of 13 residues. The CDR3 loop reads CASSVTGSRPQHF. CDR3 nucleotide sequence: TGTGCCAGCAGTGTGACAGGTTCACGGCCCCAGCATTTT.